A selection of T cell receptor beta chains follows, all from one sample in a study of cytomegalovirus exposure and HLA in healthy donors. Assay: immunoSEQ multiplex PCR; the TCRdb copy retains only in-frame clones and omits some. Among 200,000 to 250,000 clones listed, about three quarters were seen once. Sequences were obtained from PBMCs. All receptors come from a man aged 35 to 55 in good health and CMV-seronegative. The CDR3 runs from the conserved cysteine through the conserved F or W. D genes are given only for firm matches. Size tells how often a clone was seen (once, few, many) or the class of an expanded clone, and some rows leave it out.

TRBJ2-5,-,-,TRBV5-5,CASSLTGTQETQYF
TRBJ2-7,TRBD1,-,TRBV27,CASSLFPTGSYEQYF
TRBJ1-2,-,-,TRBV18,CASSPDTGGSDYTF
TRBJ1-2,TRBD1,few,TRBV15,CATSSDLYRGLGGYTF
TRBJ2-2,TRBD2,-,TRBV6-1,CASSEKEGRARTGELFF
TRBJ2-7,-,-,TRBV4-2,CASSLRGGDTYEQYF
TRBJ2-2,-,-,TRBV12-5,CASGNDYKNTGELFF
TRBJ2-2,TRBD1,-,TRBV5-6,CASSSDRGRNTGELFF
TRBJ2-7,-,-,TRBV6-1,CATFRGTLGYEQYF
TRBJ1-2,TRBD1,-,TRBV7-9,CASSPGQGWHGYTF
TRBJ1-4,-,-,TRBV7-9,CASTPAGTEKLFF
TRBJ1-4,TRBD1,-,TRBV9,CASSAKTGATNEKLFF
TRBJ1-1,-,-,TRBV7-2,CASSFLGRGAEAFF
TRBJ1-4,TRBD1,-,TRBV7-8,CASSRGQGFATNEKLFF
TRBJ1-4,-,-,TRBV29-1,CSVARGATNEKLFF
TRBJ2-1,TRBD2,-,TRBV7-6,CASSPMKLAGGAYNEQFF
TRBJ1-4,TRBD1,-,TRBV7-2,CASSLGQGWAEKLFF
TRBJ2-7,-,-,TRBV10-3,CAISESEDKHLF
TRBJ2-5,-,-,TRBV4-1,CASSRTPSETQYF
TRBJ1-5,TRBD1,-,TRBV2,CASSEGQGAYNQPQHF
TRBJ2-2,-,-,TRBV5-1,CASSLVGGSNTGELFF
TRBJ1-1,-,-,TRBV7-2,CASSPDGRGTEAFF
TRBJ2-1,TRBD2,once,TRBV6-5,CASSYRGGFRGNEQFF
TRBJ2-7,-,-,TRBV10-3,CAISDGSGTKPYEQYF
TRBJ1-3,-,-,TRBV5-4,CASSMSLPGNTIYF
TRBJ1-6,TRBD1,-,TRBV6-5,CASSQDRGLSPLHF
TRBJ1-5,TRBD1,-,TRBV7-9,CASSYSTGQRFNQPQHF
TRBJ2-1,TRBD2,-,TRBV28,CASRTGGRFNEQFF
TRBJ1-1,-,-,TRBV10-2,CASSPTGGGWNTEAFF
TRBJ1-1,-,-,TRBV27,CASSLFPLLNTEAFF
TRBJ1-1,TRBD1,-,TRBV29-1,CSVDPGGTEAFF
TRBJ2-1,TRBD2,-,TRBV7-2,CASSFPLSGSSYNEQFF
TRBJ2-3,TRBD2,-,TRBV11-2,CASSLWTSGYSTDTQYF
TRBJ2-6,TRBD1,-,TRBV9,CASSVAGQSSGANVLTF
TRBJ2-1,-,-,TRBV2,CASSEDRSRTYNEQFF
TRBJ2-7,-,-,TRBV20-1,CSARTGGEQYF
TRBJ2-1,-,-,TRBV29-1,CSVDRLGGEQFF
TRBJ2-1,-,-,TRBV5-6,CASSLGDSWEQFF
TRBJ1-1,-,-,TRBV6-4,CASSESGRVGTEAFF
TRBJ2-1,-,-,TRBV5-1,CASSTQGSEQFF
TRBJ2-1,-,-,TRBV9,CASSVAGGGSYNEQFF
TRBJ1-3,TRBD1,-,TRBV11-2,CASSSTDRGPGNTIYF
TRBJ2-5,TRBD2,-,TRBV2,CASGRPGGETQYF
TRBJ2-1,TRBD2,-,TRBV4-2,CASSLVVVAGVGDEQFF
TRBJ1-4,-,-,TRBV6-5,CASSLRLSTNEKLFF
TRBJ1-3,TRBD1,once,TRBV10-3,CAISEGDRAYSGNTIYF
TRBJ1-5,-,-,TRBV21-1,CASGTLGQGSNQPQHF
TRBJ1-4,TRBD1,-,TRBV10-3,CAISIGQGTSTNEKLFF
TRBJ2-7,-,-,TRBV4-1,CASSQGWGENYEQYF
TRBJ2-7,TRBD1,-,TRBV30,CAWSYRGEQYF
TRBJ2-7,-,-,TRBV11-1,CASSLSLVRSYEQYF
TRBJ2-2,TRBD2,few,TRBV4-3,CASSQGGLANTGELFF
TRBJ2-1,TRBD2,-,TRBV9,CASSSAGGLYNEQFF
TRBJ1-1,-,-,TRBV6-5,CASSYRSGSHEAFF